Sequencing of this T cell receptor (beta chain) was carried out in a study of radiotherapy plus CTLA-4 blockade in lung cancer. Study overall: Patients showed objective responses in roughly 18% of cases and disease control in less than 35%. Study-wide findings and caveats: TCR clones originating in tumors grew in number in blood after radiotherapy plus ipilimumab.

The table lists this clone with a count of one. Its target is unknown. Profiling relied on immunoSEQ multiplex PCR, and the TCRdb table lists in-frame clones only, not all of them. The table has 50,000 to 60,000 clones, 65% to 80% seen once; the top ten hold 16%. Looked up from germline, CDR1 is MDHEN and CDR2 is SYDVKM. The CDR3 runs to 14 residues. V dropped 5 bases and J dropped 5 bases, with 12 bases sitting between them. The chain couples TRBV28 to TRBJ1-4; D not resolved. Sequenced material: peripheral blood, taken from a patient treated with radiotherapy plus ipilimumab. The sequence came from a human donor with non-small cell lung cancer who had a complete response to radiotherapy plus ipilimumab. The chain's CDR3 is CASSTSSPNEKLFF. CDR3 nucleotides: TGTGCCAGCAGTACTTCTTCACCGAATGAAAAACTGTTTTTT.